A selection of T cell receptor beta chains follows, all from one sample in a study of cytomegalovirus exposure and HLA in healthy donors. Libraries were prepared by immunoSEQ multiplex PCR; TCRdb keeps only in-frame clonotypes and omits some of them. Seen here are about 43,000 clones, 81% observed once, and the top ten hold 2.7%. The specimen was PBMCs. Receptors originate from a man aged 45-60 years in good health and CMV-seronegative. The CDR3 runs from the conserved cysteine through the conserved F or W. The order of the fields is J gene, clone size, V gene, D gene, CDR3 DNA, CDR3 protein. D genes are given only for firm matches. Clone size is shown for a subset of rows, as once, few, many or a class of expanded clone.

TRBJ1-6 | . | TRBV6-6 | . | TGTGCCAGCAAGGGGGGGGATTCACCCCTCCACTTT | CASKGGDSPLHF
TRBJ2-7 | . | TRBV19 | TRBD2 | TGTGCCAGTAGTTTCACTAGCGAGAGCTCCTACGAGCAGTACTTC | CASSFTSESSYEQYF
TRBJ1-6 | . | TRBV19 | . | TGTGCCAGTAGTATGCAACGGAGTAATTCACCCCTCCACTTT | CASSMQRSNSPLHF
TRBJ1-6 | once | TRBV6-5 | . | TGTGCCAGCAGTTACGGACATTACTCCTATAATTCACCCCTCCACTTT | CASSYGHYSYNSPLHF
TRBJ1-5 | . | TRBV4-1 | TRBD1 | TGCGCCAGCAGCCATATAACGACGGGGACAGTCGGGGACAATCAGCCCCAGCATTTT | CASSHITTGTVGDNQPQHF
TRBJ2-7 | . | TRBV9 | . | TGTGCCAGCAGCGTAGCTGGGGGACTGGGGTCCTACGAGCAGTACTTC | CASSVAGGLGSYEQYF
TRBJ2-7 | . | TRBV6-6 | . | TGTGCCAGCAGTTACCGGGATCCCAGCTCCTACGAGCAGTACTTC | CASSYRDPSSYEQYF
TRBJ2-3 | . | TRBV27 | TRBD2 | TGTGCCAGCAGTTTCCAAGGGCGGGGGGGCCCAGATACGCAGTATTTT | CASSFQGRGGPDTQYF
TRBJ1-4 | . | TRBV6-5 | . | TGTGCCAGGTACAGATTACGAGCAACTAATGAAAAACTGTTTTTT | CARYRLRATNEKLFF
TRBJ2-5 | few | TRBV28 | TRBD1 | TGTGCCAGCAGTTCTGGGACAGGGCGGGAGACCCAGTACTTC | CASSSGTGRETQYF
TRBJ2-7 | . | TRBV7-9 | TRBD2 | TGTTCCAGCAGCCCCGGGAGGGGGGGCTCCTACGAGCAGTACTTC | CSSSPGRGGSYEQYF
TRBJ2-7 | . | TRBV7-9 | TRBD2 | TGTGCCAGCAGCCCAACCCCGGGACTAGCGGGATGGAGCTCCTACGAGCAGTACTTC | CASSPTPGLAGWSSYEQYF
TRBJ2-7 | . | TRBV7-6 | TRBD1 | TGTGCCAGCAGCTCGACAGGGCGGACCGAGCAGTACTTC | CASSSTGRTEQYF
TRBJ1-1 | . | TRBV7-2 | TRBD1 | TGTGCCAGCAGCCGACAGGGGGCCGCTGAAGCTTTCTTT | CASSRQGAAEAFF
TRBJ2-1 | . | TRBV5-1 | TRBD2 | TGCGCCAGCAGCTTCACTAGCGGGAGCAATGAGCAGTTCTTC | CASSFTSGSNEQFF
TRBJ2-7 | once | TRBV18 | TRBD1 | TGTGCCAGCTCACCAAGTACAGGGGGCGAGTACGAGCAGTACTTC | CASSPSTGGEYEQYF
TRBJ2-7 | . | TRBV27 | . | TGTGCCAGCAGTTCGGAGGACCTTTACACGTACTTC | CASSSEDLYTYF